The table lists the clone carrying this TCR beta chain with a few counts. Antigen unknown. The data were obtained in a study of cytomegalovirus exposure and HLA in healthy donors. Whole-study results and caveats: The study put around 180 TCR beta chains on its list as cytomegalovirus-associated.

This CDR3 region has 13 residues. The V segment lost 2 bases and the J segment 12 bases; nucleotides outside the gene matches: 8. Germline CDR1 is GTSNPN and CDR2 is SVGIG (reference sequence). Healthy bone marrow donors made up the donor group. PCR involved 60 Vbeta and 13 Jbeta primers. The protocol was immunoSEQ multiplex PCR, while the TCRdb copy is restricted to in-frame clones and leaves out a portion. The table has some 120,000 clones, 10% seen once. The rearrangement uses TRBV30 and TRBJ2-1; 9 bases fit TRBD2. Source material: PBMCs. The TCR sequence derives from a woman in her late teens or twenties in good health and CMV-seropositive. The CDR3 nucleotides are TGTGCCTGGAGTCCACTAGCGGGCGTGGGGCAGTTCTTC. Protein sequence: CAWSPLAGVGQFF.